This note documents a single T cell receptor beta chain sequence. Its antigen is undetermined. This entry is derived from a study of T cell repertoires and Cas9 in healthy adults. Study-wide context: SpCas9-reactive CD4 and CD8 T cells were characterized for potency, cytotoxicity and lineage. Study findings and constraints: Reportedly, SpCas9-reactive effector T cell proliferation and function were mitigated by SpCas9-reactive Tregs in vitro.

Germline V gene lookup returns CDR1 SGHNT and CDR2 YENEEA. Trimming took off 0 bases at V and 4 bases at J, with 9 bases between the two ends. This CDR3 has 14 residues. Clones were read by immunoSEQ multiplex PCR, and TCRdb kept only the in-frame ones, dropping some. Altogether 20,000 to 25,000 clones are present, around nine tenths being singletons, with the ten largest covering 0.6% to 0.8%. The clonotype comes from a human donor in good health. Sequencing was done on a sample of CD4+ effector T cells (CD127+, CD25-, CD137-, CD154-) from PBMCs; culture status not recorded. This sequence joins TRBV11-3 and TRBJ2-5; either TRBD1 or TRBD2 may fit D (5 bases each). CDR3: CASSLDRDAETQYF. The CDR3 DNA reads TGTGCCAGCAGCTTAGACCGGGACGCAGAGACCCAGTACTTC.